The clone carrying this TCR beta chain was observed a handful of times. The antigen remains unidentified. The data were taken from a study of OX40 agonist ivuxolimab in advanced cancers. Study information: Of mixed ages from about 23 to 90 and averaging around 60 years, the group was roughly 85% male. Overall study findings and caveats: Doses of 0.1 to 3.0 mg/kg were accompanied by clonal expansion of CD4+ and CD8+ blood T cells by week 6. A proportion of nonresponders additionally exhibited low normalized T-cell clonal expansion.

CDR1 is DFQATT and CDR2 is SNEGSKA in the germline V gene (reference sequence). Trimming took off 3 bases at V and 6 bases at J, with 8 bases between the two ends. The CDR3 length is 11 residues. Sequencing was performed with immunoSEQ multiplex PCR; in TCRdb, only in-frame clones are kept and a portion is missing. The sample records over 55,000 clones, 75% to 95% being singletons. The clonotype comes from an adult with an advanced solid tumor such as melanoma, head and neck, liver or kidney cancer. The sample was CD4+ or CD8+ T cells sorted from blood, taken in a trial of the OX40 agonist ivuxolimab. The chain recombines TRBV20-1 with TRBJ1-1; no clear D. Here the CDR3 DNA reads TGCAGTGCTAGTTGGGGTTCTGAAGCTTTCTTT. This codes for CSASWGSEAFF.